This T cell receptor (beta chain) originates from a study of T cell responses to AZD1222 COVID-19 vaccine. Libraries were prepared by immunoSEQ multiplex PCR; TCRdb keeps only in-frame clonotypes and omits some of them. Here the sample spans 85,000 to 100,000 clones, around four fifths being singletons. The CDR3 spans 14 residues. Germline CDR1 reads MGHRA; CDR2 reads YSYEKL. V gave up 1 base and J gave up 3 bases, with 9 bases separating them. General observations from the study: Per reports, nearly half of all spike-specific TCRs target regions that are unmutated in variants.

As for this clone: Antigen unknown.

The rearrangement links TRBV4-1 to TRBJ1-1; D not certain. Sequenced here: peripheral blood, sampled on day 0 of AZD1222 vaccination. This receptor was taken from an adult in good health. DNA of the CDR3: TGCGCCAGCAGCCAAGGGGTGGGGTACACTGAAGCTTTCTTT. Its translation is CASSQGVGYTEAFF.